The sequence of this T cell receptor (beta chain) was determined in a study of identical twins. Per germline, CDR1 SEHNR and CDR2 FQNEAQ (reference sequence). J lost 5 bases, V lost 4 bases, and 12 bases had no gene match. The CDR3 is 17 amino acids. This clonotype came up many times. MiXCR, run by TCRdb on the 5' RACE reads, gives a single entry per CDR3 protein. This sample has 690,000 or so distinct CDR3 sequences, with roughly 6.2% found just once. The sequence derives from a man aged 18 to 35 in good health. Sequenced sample: naive T cells sorted from blood. The chain uses TRBV7-9 and TRBJ2-1, with 9 bases fitting TRBD1. CDR3 in amino acids: CASSYTTRDRENNEQFF. For the CDR3, the DNA is TGTGCCAGCAGCTACACAACCCGGGACAGGGAGAACAATGAGCAGTTCTTC.